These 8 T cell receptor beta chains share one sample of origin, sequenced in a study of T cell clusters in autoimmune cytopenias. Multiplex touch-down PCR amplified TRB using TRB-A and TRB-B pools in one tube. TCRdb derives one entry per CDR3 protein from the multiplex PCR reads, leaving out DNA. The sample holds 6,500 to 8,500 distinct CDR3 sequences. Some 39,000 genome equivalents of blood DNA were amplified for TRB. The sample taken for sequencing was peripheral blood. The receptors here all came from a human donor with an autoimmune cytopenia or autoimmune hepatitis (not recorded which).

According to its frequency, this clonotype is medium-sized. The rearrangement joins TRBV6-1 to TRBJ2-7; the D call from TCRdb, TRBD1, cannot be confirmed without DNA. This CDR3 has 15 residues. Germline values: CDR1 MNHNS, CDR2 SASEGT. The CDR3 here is CASSEWETGSYEQYF.

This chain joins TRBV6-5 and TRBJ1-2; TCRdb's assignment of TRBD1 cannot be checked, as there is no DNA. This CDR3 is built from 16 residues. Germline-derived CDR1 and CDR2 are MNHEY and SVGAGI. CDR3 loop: CASSYGGTFFNYGYTF.

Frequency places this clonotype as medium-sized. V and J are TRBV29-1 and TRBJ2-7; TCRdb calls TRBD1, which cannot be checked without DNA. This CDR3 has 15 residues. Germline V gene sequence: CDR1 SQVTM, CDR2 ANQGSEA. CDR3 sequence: CSVSGTLSHPYEQYF.

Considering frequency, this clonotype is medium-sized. CDR3 residues: CAISEMGGRNGYTF. The chain joins TRBV10-3 to TRBJ1-2; TCRdb reports TRBD1, a call that lacks DNA to check it against. CDR1 is ENHRY, CDR2 SYGVKD, per germline. This CDR3 is built from 14 residues.

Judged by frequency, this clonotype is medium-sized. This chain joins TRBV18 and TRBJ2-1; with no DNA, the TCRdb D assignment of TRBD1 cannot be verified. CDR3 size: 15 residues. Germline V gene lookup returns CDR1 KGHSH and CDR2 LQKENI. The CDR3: CASSPRTGNYNEQFF.

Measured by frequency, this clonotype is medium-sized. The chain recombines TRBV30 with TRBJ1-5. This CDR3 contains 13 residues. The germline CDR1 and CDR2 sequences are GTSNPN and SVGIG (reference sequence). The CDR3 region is CAWSVQGNQPQHF.

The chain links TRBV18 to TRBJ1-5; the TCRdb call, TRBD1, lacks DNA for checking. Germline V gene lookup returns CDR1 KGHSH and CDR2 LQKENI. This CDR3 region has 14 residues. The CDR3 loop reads CASSDTGGNQPQHF.

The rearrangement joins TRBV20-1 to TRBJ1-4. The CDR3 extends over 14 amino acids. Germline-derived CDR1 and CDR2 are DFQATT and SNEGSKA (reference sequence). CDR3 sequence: CSASLGGSNEKLFF.